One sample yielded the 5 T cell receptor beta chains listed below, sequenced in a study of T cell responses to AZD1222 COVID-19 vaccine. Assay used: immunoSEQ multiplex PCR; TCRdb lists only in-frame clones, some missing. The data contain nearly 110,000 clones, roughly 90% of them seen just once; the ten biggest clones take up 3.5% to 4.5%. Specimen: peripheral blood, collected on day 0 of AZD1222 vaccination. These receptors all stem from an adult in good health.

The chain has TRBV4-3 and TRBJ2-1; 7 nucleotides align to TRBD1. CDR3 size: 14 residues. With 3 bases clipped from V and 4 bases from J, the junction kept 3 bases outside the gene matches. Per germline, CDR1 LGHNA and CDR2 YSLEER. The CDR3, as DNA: TGCGCCAGCAGCCACGGGACAGCTTACAATGAGCAGTTCTTC. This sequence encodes CASSHGTAYNEQFF.

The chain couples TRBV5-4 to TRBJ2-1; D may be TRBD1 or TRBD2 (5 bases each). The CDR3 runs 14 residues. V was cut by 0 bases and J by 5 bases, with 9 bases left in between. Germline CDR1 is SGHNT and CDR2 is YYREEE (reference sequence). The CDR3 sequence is CASSLGGKNNEQFF. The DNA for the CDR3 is TGTGCCAGCAGCTTGGGGGGGAAAAACAATGAGCAGTTCTTC.

CDR3 region: CASGLVPGGRAGYTF. CDR3 nucleotides: TGTGCTAGTGGTTTGGTACCCGGCGGCAGGGCTGGCTACACCTTC. The gene calls are TRBV12-5 and TRBJ1-2; D perhaps matches TRBD1 (5 bases). This CDR3 has 15 amino acids. CDR1 LGHNT and CDR2 FRNRAP come from the germline V gene. V lost 0 bases and J lost 7, with 15 bases in between.

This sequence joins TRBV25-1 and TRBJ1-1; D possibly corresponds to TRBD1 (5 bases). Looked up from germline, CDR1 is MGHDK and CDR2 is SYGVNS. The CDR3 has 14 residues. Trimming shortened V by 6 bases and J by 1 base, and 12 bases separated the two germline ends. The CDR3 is CASSQWGGNTEAFF. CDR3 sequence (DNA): TGTGCCAGCAGCCAATGGGGGGGGAACACTGAAGCTTTCTTT. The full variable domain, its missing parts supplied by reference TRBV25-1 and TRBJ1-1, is EADIYQTPRYLVIGTGKKITLECSQTMGHDKMYWYQQDPGMELHLIHYSYGVNSTEKGDLSSESTVSRIRTEHFPLTLESARPSHTSQYLCASSQWGGNTEAFFGQGTRLTVV.

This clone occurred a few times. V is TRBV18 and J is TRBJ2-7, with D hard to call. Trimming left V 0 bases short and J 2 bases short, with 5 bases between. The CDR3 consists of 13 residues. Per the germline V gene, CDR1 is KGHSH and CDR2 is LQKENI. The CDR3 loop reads CASSPPDTYEQYF. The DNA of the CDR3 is TGTGCCAGCTCACCACCTGACACCTACGAGCAGTACTTC.